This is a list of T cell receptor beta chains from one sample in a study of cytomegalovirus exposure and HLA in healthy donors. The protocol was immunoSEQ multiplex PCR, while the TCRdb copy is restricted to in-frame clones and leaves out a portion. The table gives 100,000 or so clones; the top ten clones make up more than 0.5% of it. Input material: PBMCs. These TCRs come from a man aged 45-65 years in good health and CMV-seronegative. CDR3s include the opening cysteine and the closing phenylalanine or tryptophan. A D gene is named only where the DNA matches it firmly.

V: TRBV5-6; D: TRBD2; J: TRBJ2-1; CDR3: CASSSGLGAYNEQFF; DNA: TGTGCCAGCAGCTCCGGACTAGGGGCCTACAATGAGCAGTTCTTC
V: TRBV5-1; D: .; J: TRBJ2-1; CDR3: CASRRDGTYNEQFF; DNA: TGCGCCAGCAGGCGGGACGGTACATACAATGAGCAGTTCTTC
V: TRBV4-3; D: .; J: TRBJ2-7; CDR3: CASSQGRGRRDEQYF; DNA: TGCGCCAGCAGCCAAGGGCGGGGTCGGAGAGACGAGCAGTACTTC
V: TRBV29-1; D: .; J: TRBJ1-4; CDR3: CSATLVNEKLFF; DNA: TGCAGCGCAACGTTAGTTAATGAAAAACTGTTTTTT
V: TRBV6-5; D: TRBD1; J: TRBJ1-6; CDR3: CATNRGVSYNSPLHF; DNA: TGTGCCACCAACAGGGGAGTCTCGTATAATTCACCCCTCCACTTT
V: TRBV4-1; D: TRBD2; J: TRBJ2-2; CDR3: CASSASGTSTGELFF; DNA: TGCGCCAGCAGCGCCTCCGGGACTAGCACCGGGGAGCTGTTTTTT
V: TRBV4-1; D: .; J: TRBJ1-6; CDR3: CASSPRQISYNSPLHF; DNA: TGCGCCAGCAGCCCTAGACAGATATCCTATAATTCACCCCTCCACTTT
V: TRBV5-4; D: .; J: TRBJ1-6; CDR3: CASSYDSSYNSPLHF; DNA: TGTGCCAGCAGTTACGACAGCTCCTATAATTCACCCCTCCACTTT
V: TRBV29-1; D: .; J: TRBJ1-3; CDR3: CSVEALGAGNTIYF; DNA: TGCAGCGTTGAGGCCCTCGGGGCTGGAAACACCATATATTTT
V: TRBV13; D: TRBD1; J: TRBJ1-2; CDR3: CASNLYGQGISYGYTF; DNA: TGTGCCAGCAACCTCTATGGACAGGGGATATCCTATGGCTACACCTTC
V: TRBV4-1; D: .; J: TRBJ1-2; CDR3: CASSQANRARYGYTF; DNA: TGCGCCAGCAGCCAAGCGAACAGGGCGAGATATGGCTACACCTTC
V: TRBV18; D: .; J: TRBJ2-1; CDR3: CASSPELNYNEQFF; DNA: TGTGCCAGCTCACCAGAACTAAATTACAATGAGCAGTTCTTC
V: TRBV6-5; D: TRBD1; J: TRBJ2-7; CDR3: CASSRDREDYEQYF; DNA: TGTGCCAGCAGTCGGGACAGGGAGGACTACGAGCAGTACTTC
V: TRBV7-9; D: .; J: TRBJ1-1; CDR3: CASSLGGVNEAFF; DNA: TGTGCCAGCAGCTTAGGGGGGGTCAATGAAGCTTTCTTT
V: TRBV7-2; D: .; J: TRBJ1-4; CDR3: CASSLVGGEKLFF; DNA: TGTGCCAGCAGCTTAGTGGGGGGTGAAAAACTGTTTTTT
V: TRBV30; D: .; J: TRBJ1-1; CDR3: CAWSESGVGAFF; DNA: TGTGCCTGGAGTGAATCCGGGGTTGGTGCTTTCTTT
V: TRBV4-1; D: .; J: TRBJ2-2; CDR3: CASSQEPLDREGDTGELFF; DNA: TGCGCCAGCAGCCAAGAACCCTTGGACAGGGAGGGCGACACCGGGGAGCTGTTTTTT
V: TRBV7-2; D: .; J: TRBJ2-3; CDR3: CASSLDRLTQYF; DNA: TGTGCCAGCAGCCTAGACAGGCTCACGCAGTATTTT
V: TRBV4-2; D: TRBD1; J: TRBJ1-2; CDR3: CASSQDIGTGRGGYTF; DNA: TGTGCCAGCAGCCAAGATATTGGGACAGGGAGGGGTGGCTACACCTTC
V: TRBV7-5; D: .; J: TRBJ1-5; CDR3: CARSLVSGKSSNQPQHF; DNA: TGTGCCAGAAGCTTAGTGTCAGGGAAATCAAGCAATCAGCCCCAGCATTTT
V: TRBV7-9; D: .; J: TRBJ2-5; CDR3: CASSLREQGETQYF; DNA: TGTGCCAGCAGCTTACGGGAGCAGGGCGAGACCCAGTACTTC
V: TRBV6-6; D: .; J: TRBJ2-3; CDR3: CASRASRGPDTQYF; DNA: TGTGCCAGTCGGGCCAGTCGAGGGCCAGATACGCAGTATTTT
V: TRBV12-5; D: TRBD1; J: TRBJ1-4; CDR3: CASGLNRGRSNEKLFF; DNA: TGTGCTAGTGGTTTGAACAGGGGAAGGTCTAATGAAAAACTGTTTTTT
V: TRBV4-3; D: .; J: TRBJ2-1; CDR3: CASSQQYSRNEQFF; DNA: TGCGCCAGCAGCCAACAGTATTCTAGAAATGAGCAGTTCTTC
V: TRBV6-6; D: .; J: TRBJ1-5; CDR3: CASSYSSVEPQHF; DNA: TGTGCCAGCAGTTACTCGTCTGTAGAGCCCCAGCATTTT
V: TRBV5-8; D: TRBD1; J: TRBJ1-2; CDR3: CASSLPGGAVQFGYTF; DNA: TGTGCCAGCAGCTTGCCAGGGGGCGCGGTGCAATTTGGCTACACCTTC
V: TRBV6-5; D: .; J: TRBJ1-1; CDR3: CASSYRLADTEAFF; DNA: TGTGCCAGCAGTTATCGACTAGCCGACACTGAAGCTTTCTTT
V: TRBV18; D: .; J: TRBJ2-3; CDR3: CASSPNSDTQYF; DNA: TGTGCCAGCTCACCAAACTCAGATACGCAGTATTTT
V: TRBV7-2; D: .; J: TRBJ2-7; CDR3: CASRKPGSSYEQYF; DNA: TGTGCCAGCCGCAAACCCGGGTCATCCTACGAGCAGTACTTC
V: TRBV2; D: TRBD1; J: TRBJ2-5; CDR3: CASTGTGQETQYF; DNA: TGTGCCAGCACTGGGACAGGCCAAGAGACCCAGTACTTC
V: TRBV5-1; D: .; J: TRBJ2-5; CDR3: CASSPTRETQYF; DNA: TGCGCCAGCAGCCCTACCAGGGAGACCCAGTACTTC
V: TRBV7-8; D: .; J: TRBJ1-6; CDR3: CASSPRSGVDSPLHF; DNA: TGTGCCAGCAGCCCCAGGTCGGGGGTCGATTCACCCCTCCACTTT